The clone carrying this TCR beta chain showed up many times. What it binds is unknown. The sample originates from a study of T-cell memory formation after mild COVID-19. Study summary: Clusters were largely donor specific. Whole-study findings and limits: SARS-CoV-2 specificity of second-wave clones peaking day 37 was unconfirmed. Pre-infection memory harbored some responding clones, suggesting cross-reactive memory joined.

The authors produced TCR alpha and TCR beta cDNA libraries with sample barcodes and UMIs by 5'RACE using constant-segment primers. MiXCR was run by TCRdb on the 5' RACE reads, yielding one entry per CDR3 protein. The sample has approximately 150,000 distinct CDR3 sequences, about 6.1% seen once. The V and J ends lost 6 bases and 8 bases, in that order; junction bases with no gene match: 10. The CDR3 has 15 residues. Looked up from germline, CDR1 is SGHTA and CDR2 is FQGNSA. The sequenced sample consisted of PBMCs or a T cell subset sorted from them (not recorded which). The chain has TRBV7-2 and TRBJ2-1, with 10 bases that match TRBD2. This sequence originates from an adult woman who had mild COVID-19 (a few samples of this study predate the infection). Cell type and time point are not known. For the CDR3, the DNA is TGTGCCAGCAGGCCTTTTAGCGGGAGGCTGGATGAGCAGTTCTTC. Translated, it gives CASRPFSGRLDEQFF.